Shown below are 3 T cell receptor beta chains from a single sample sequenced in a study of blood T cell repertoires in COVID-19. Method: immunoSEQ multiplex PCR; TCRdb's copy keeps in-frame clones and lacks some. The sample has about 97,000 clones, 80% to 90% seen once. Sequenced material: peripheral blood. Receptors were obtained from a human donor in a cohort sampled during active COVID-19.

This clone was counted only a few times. This chain's CDR3 is CASSLDWGGADNEQFF. For the CDR3, the DNA is TGTGCCAGCAGCTTAGATTGGGGGGGAGCCGACAATGAGCAGTTCTTC. The chain employs TRBV11-3 and TRBJ2-1, with 7 bases aligning to TRBD2. This CDR3 region has 16 residues. Per the germline V gene, CDR1 is SGHNT and CDR2 is YENEEA. Trimming cost V 0 bases and J 5 bases; bases outside gene matches: 7.

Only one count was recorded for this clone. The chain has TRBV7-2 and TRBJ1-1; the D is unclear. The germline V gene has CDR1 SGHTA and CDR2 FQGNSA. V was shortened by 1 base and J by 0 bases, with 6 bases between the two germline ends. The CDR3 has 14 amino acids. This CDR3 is CASSLVVMNTEAFF. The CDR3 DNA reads TGTGCCAGCAGCTTAGTTGTTATGAACACTGAAGCTTTCTTT.

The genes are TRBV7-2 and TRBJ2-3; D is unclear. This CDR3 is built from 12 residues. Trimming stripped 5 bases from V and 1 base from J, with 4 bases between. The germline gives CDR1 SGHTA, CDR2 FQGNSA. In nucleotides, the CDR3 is TGTGCCAGCAGCCCCGGCACAGATACGCAGTATTTT. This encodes CASSPGTDTQYF.